This TCR beta chain was recovered during a study of post-analysis software for immune sequencing data. Points from the study as a whole: Comparison of patients with controls showed five TRBV segments more frequent in patients, TRBV5-6, TRBV5-1 and TRBV20-1 among them.

The CDR3 consists of 15 residues. V lost 3 bases to trimming and J lost 4 bases; unmatched junction nucleotides: 7. Germline values: CDR1 KGHDR, CDR2 SFDVKD. TCR beta cDNA libraries included unique molecular identifiers. TCRdb re-called the PCR reads through MiXCR, storing one row per CDR3 protein. Among hundreds of thousands of distinct CDR3 sequences, 25% to 30% were seen once, and the ten largest hold approximately 0.6%. This clonotype turned up a few times. Its specificity is not known. This chain connects TRBV24-1 to TRBJ2-5; 7 bases map to TRBD1. The material sequenced was blood. This receptor was obtained from a girl aged 5 to 17 with multiple sclerosis. CDR3 DNA: TGTGCCACCAGTGATCCGACAGGGACGGGAGAGACCCAGTACTTC. Encoded protein: CATSDPTGTGETQYF.